Listed below are T cell receptor beta chains from one sample, sequenced in a study of blood T cell repertoires in COVID-19. Using immunoSEQ multiplex PCR, the repertoire was profiled, and TCRdb retains in-frame clones only, with some absent. The table has tens of thousands of clones, approximately 82% seen once. The sequencing sample was made of peripheral blood. The receptors originated from a human donor in a cohort sampled during active COVID-19. The CDR3 runs from the conserved cysteine through the conserved F or W. The D gene is left open where the match is weak.

D	V	J	CDR3	DNA
-	TRBV7-9	TRBJ1-2	CASSSGEGYGYTF	TGTGCCAGCAGCTCGGGGGAGGGCTATGGCTACACCTTC
-	TRBV18	TRBJ2-3	CASSPKRGGARTDTQYF	TGTGCCAGCTCACCAAAACGTGGGGGGGCGCGCACAGATACGCAGTATTTT